The 9 T cell receptor beta chains presented below share a single source sample, sequenced in a study of blood T cells in healthy people across ages. A second roughly 6 to 11 cycle PCR used barcoded and J-beta primers. In TCRdb, the 5' RACE reads were re-called with MiXCR into one record per CDR3 protein. The sample consists of fewer than 2,000,000 distinct CDR3 sequences, around 40% of them appearing once. The material sequenced was blood. The receptors come from a human donor in good health.

This clonotype has just a few counts. The chain joins TRBV11-1 to TRBJ2-1; D not certain. Germline loops: CDR1 SGHAT, CDR2 FQDESV (reference sequence). The CDR3 length is 12 residues. The germline V and J ends were trimmed by 3 bases and 9 bases, with 9 bases remaining between them. Here the CDR3 reads CASSFSDSEQFF. The CDR3 DNA is TGTGCCAGCAGCTTTTCGGATAGTGAGCAGTTCTTC.

This rearrangement joins TRBV27 to TRBJ2-7; 7 positions agree with TRBD1. This CDR3 has 14 residues. Losses at the gene ends were 4 bases for V and 3 bases for J; bases not matched to a gene: 6. Germline V gives CDR1 MNHEY, CDR2 SMNVEV (reference sequence). CDR3 DNA sequence: TGTGCCAGCAGTTCGAGACAGGGATACTACGAGCAGTACTTC. It translates to CASSSRQGYYEQYF.

The chain is built from TRBV6-2 or TRBV6-3 and TRBJ1-2, with TRBD1 as a possible D gene (6 bases). Trimming left V 2 bases short and J 8 bases short, with 12 bases between. CDR1 is MNHEY, CDR2 SVGEGT, per germline. CDR3 length: 13 amino acids. The CDR3 region is CASSYPYREGYTF. DNA of the CDR3: TGTGCCAGCAGTTACCCCTACAGGGAGGGCTACACCTTC.

This clonotype was found a few times. The genes are TRBV6-6 and TRBJ1-4; D is perhaps TRBD1 (5 bases). CDR3 length: 15 residues. Germline CDR1 reads MNHNY; CDR2 reads SVGAGI (reference sequence). The germline V and J ends were trimmed by 7 bases and 0 bases, with 12 bases remaining between them. The CDR3 DNA follows: TGTGCCAGCACCAAGGGGCACACAACTAATGAAAAACTGTTTTTT. It encodes CASTKGHTTNEKLFF.

The V call is TRBV3-1, the J call TRBJ2-6, with 7 bases aligning to TRBD1. The CDR3 totals 18 residues. The V and J ends lost 7 bases and 0 bases, in that order; junction bases with no gene match: 12. The V gene's germline CDR1 is LGHDT and CDR2 YNNKEL (reference sequence). Written as DNA, the CDR3 is TGTGCCAGCAACGCTCGGACAGGAAGATTCTCTGGGGCCAACGTCCTGACTTTC. Residues: CASNARTGRFSGANVLTF. The full variable domain, completed using reference TRBV3-1 and TRBJ2-6, is DTAVSQTPKYLVTQMGNDKSIKCEQNLGHDTMYWYKQDSKKFLKIMFSYNNKELIINETVPNRFSPKSPDKAHLNLHINSLELGDSAVYFCASNARTGRFSGANVLTFGAGSRLTVL.

This sequence joins TRBV6-6 and TRBJ2-7; the D gene could be TRBD1 or TRBD2 (7 bases each). The length of the CDR3 is 13 residues. Germline assignment: CDR1 MNHNY and CDR2 SVGAGI (reference sequence). The ends were cut back, 8 bases at V and 5 bases at J, with 16 bases in the middle. CDR3 in DNA: TGTGCCAGCGGGGGGGGACAGAGGCACGAGCAGTACTTC. This encodes CASGGGQRHEQYF.

This clonotype was observed at least ten times. This sequence joins TRBV12-3 or TRBV12-4 and TRBJ1-1; D remains unclear. The CDR3 has 15 residues. V was pared by 3 bases and J by 1 base, with 12 bases between. The CDR3 DNA follows: TGTGCCAGCAGTTTCGGCCCGACTGCGAACACTGAAGCTTTCTTT. This encodes CASSFGPTANTEAFF.

This clonotype has just a few counts. The V and J genes are TRBV7-9 and TRBJ2-7; 7 nucleotides match TRBD2. The CDR3 has 14 residues. With 3 bases clipped from V and 1 base from J, the junction kept 3 bases outside the gene matches. The germline gives CDR1 SEHNR, CDR2 FQNEAQ (reference sequence). The CDR3 DNA is TGTGCCAGCAGCTTTGAGCGGGATTCCTACGAGCAGTACTTC. Translated: CASSFERDSYEQYF.

The V gene is TRBV2, the J gene TRBJ2-1, with a weak D call TRBD1 (6 bases). V lost 10 bases, J lost 4 bases, and 17 bases lay in between. CDR1 SNHLY and CDR2 FYNNEI come from the germline V gene. This CDR3 comprises 14 residues. CDR3 residues: CATRTANPYNEQFF. CDR3 bases: TGTGCCACCCGGACAGCGAATCCATACAATGAGCAGTTCTTC.